What follows is one T cell receptor (beta chain) and its context. The CDR3 contains 17 residues. Germline V gene sequence: CDR1 SGHTA, CDR2 FQGNSA. Losses at the gene ends were 1 base for V and 8 bases for J; bases not matched to a gene: 10. The data originate from a study of blood T cell repertoires in COVID-19. Overall study context: Both acute and convalescent COVID-19 samples were obtained from the United States, Italy and Spain. In each case, the material was cDNA or gDNA derived from T cells, B-cell-depleted T cells, or PBMCs.

Per the authors' pipeline: Reference gene primer amplification yielded estimated nucleated cell counts. Sequencing was performed with immunoSEQ multiplex PCR; in TCRdb, only in-frame clones are kept and a portion is missing. D and trimming were read from the DNA, whereas the V and J calls and clone size are those reported in that table. The sample has 70,000 to 80,000 clones, roughly four fifths seen once; the top ten hold roughly 10%. The clonotype was recovered from a middle-aged man with acute or convalescent COVID-19. The chain is built from TRBV7-2 and TRBJ1-4; the match to TRBD1 covers 10 bases. What was sequenced was peripheral blood. The CDR3 DNA sequence: TGTGCCAGCAGCTTAGGGGGGATGACAGGGGGCAAGGAAAAACTGTTTTTT. Translated: CASSLGGMTGGKEKLFF.